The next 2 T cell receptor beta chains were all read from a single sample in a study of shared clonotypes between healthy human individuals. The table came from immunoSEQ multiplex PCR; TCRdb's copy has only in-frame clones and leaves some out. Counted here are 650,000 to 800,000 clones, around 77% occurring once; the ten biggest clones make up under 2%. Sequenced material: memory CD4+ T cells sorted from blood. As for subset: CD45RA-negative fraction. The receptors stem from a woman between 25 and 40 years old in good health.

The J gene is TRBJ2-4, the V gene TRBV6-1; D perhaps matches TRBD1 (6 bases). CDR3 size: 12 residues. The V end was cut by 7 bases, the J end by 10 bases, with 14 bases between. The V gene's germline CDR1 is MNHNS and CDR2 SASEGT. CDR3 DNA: TGTGCCAGCATAAAGGACAGTGGAATTCAGTACTTC. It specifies CASIKDSGIQYF.

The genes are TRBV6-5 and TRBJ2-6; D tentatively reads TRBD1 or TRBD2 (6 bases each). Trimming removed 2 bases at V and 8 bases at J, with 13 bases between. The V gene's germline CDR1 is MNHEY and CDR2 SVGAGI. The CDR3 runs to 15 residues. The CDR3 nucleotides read TGTGCCAGCAGTTACGGGGGGCGGGGTCCCAACGTCCTGACTTTC. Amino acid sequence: CASSYGGRGPNVLTF.